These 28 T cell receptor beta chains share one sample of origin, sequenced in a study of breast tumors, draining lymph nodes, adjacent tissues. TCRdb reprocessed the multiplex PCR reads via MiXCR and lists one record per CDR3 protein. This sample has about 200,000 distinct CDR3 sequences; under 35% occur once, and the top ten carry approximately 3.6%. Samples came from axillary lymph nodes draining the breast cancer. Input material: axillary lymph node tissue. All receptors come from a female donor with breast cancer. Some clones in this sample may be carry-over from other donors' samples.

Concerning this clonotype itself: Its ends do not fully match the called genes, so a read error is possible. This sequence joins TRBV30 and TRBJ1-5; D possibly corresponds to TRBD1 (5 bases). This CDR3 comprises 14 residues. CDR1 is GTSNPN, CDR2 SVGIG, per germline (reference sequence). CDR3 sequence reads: CAWSVKGRDQPRHF. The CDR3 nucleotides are TGTGCCTGGAGTGTTAAGGGGCGGGATCAGCCCCGGCATTTT.

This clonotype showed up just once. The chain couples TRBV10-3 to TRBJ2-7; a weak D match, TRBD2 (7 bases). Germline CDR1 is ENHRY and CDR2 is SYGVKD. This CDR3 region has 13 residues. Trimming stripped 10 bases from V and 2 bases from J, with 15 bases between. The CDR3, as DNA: TGTGCCACTGGACAGCGGGACACCTACGAGCAGTACTTC. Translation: CATGQRDTYEQYF.

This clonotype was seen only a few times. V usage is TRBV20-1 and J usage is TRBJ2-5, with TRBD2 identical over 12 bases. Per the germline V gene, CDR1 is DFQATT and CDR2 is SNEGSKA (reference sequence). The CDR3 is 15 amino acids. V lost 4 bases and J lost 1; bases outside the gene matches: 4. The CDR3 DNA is TGCAGTGCTACTACTAGCGGGGGGTCCCAAGAGACCCAGTACTTC. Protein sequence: CSATTSGGSQETQYF.

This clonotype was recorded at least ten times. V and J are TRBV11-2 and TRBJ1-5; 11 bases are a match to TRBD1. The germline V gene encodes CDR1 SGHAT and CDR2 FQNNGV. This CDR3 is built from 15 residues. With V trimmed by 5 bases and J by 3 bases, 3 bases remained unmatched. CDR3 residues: CASSRTGGVNQPQHF. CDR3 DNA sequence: TGTGCCAGCAGCCGGACAGGGGGCGTCAATCAGCCCCAGCATTTT.

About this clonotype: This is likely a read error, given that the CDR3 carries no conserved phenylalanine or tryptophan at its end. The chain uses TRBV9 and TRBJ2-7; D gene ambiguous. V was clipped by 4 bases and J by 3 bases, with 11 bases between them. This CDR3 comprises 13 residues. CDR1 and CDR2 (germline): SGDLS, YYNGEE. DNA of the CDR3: TGTGCCAGCAGCTCCGGACCCGGCTACGAGCAGTACTCC. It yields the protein CASSSGPGYEQYS.

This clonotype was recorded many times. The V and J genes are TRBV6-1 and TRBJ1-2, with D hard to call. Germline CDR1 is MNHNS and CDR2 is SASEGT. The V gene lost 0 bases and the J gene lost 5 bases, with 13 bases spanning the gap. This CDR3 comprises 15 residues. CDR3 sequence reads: CASSEAGPTSYGYTF. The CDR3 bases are TGTGCCAGCAGTGAAGCAGGGCCGACCTCTTATGGCTACACCTTC.

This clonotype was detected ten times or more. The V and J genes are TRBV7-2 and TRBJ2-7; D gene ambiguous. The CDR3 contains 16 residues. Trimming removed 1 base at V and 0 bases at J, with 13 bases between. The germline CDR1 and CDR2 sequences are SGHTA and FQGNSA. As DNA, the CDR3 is TGTGCCAGCAGCTTAGTGGTCTCCCCCAGCTCCTACGAGCAGTACTTC. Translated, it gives CASSLVVSPSSYEQYF.

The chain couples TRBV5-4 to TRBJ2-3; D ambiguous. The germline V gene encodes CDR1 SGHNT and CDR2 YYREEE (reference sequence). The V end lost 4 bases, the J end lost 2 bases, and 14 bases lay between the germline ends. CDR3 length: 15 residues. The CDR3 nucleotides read TGTGCCAGCAGCCTGGAAGTACGGACCACAGATACGCAGTATTTT. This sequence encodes CASSLEVRTTDTQYF.

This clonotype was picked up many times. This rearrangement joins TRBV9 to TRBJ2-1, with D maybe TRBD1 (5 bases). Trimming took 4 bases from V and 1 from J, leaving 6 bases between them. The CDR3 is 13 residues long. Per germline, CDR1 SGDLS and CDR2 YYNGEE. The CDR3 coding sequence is TGTGCCAGCAGCACAGGTTCCTACAATGAGCAGTTCTTC. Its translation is CASSTGSYNEQFF.

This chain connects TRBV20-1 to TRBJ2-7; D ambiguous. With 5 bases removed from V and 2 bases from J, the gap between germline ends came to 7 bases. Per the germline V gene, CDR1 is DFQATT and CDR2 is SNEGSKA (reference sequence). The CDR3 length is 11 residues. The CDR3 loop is CSAVPPYEQYF. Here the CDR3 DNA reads TGCAGTGCTGTCCCCCCCTACGAGCAGTACTTC.

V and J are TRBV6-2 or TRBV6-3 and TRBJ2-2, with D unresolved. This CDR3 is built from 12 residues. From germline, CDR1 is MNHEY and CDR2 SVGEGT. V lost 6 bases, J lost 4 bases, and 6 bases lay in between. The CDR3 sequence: CASRFSTGELFF. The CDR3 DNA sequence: TGTGCCAGCAGATTTTCCACCGGGGAGCTGTTTTTT.

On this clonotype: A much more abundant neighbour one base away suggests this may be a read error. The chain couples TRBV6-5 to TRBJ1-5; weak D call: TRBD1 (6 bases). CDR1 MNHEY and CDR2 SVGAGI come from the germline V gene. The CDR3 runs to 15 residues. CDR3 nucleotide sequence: TGTGCCAGCAGTCACTCAGGGGTTCGCAATCAGCCCCAGCATTTT. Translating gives CASSHSGVRNQPQHF.

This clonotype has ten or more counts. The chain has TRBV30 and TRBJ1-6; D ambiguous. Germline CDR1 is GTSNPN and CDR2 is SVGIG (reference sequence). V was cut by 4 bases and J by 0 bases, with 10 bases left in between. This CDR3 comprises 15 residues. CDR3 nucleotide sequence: TGTGCCTGGAAAGTGTCGAGCTCCTATAATTCACCCCTCCACTTT. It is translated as CAWKVSSSYNSPLHF.

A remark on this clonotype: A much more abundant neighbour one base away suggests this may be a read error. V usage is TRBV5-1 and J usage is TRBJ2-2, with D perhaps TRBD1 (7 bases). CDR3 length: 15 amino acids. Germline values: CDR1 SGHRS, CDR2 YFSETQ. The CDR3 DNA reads TGCGCCAGCACTACCAGGGGGGTAAACACCGGGGAGCTGCTTTTT. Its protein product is CASTTRGVNTGELLF.

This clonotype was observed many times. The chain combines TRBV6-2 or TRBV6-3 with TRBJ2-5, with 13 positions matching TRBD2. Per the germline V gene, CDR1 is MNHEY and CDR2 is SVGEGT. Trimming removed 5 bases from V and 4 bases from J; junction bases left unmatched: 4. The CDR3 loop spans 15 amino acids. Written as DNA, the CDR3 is TGTGCCAGCAGTGCGGGACTAGCGGGGCGAGAGACCCAGTACTTC. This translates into CASSAGLAGRETQYF.

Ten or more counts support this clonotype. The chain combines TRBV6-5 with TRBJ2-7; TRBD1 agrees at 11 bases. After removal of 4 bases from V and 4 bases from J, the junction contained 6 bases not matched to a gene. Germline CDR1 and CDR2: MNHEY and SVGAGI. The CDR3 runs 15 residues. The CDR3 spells CASSFDGTGGYEQYF. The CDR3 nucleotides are TGTGCCAGCAGTTTCGACGGGACAGGGGGGTACGAGCAGTACTTC.

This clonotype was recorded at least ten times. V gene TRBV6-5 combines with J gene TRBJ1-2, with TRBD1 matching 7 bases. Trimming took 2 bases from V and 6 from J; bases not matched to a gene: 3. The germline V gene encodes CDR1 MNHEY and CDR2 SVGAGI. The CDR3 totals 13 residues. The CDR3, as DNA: TGTGCCAGCAGTTACCGCCAGGGGGATGGCTACACCTTC. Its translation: CASSYRQGDGYTF.

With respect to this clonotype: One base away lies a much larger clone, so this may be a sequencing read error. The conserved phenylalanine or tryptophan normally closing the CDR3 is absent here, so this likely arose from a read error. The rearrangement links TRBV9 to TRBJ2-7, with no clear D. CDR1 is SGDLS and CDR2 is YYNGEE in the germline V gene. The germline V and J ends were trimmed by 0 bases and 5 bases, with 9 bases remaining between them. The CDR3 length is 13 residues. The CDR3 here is CASSVGPVNEQYS. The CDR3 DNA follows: TGTGCCAGCAGCGTAGGCCCGGTGAACGAGCAGTACTCC.

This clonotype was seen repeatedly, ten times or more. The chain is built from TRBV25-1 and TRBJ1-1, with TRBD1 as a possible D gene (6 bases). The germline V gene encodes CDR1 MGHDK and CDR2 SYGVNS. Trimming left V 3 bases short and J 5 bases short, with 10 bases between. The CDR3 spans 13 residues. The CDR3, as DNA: TGTGCCAGCAGTGACGGGGGGCGTACTGAAGCTTTCTTT. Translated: CASSDGGRTEAFF. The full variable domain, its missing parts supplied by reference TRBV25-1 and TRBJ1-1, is EADIYQTPRYLVIGTGKKITLECSQTMGHDKMYWYQQDPGMELHLIHYSYGVNSTEKGDLSSESTVSRIRTEHFPLTLESARPSHTSQYLCASSDGGRTEAFFGQGTRLTVV.

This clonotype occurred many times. The CDR3 DNA follows: TGCGCCAGCTCGGGGTGGGACCCAGGCGGGAGTTACGAGCAGTACTTC. Protein: CASSGWDPGGSYEQYF. This chain uses TRBV10-2 with TRBJ2-7; the match to TRBD2 covers 7 bases. The V segment lost 8 bases and the J segment 4 bases; nucleotides outside the gene matches: 17. CDR3 length: 16 residues. CDR1 and CDR2 from the germline V gene are WSHSY and SAAADI.

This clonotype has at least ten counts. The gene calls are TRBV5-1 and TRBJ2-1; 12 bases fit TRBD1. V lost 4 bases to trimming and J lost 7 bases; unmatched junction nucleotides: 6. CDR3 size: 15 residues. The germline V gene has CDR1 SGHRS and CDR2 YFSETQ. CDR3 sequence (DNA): TGCGCCAGCAGCCAAGGGACAGGGGGCTTGAATGAGCAGTTCTTC. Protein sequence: CASSQGTGGLNEQFF.

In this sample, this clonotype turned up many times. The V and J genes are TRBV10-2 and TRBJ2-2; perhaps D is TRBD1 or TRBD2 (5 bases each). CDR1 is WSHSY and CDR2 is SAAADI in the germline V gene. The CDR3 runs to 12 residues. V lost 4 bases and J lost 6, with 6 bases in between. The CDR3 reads CASSGGSGELFF. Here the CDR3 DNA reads TGCGCCAGCAGTGGGGGGTCCGGGGAGCTGTTTTTT.

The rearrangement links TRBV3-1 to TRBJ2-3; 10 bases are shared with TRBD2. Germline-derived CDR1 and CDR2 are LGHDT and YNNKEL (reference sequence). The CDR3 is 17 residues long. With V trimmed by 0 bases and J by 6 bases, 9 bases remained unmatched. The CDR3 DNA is TGTGCCAGCAGCCAAGATCTTAGCGGGAGGTCCACCGATACGCAGTATTTT. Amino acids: CASSQDLSGRSTDTQYF.

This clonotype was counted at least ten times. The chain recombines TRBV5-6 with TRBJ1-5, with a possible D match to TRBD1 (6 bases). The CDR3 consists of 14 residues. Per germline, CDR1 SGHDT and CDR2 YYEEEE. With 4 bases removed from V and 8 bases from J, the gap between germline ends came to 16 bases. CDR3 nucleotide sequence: TGTGCCAGCAGCCTACAGGGTCGAGAGAAGCCCCAGCATTTT. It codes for CASSLQGREKPQHF.

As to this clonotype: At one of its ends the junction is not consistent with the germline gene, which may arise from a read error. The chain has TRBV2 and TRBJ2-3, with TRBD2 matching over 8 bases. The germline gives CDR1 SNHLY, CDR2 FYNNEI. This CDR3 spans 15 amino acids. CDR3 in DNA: TGTGCCAGCACCAGAACGAGCGGGAGCACAGATACGCAGTATTTC. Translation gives CASTRTSGSTDTQYF.

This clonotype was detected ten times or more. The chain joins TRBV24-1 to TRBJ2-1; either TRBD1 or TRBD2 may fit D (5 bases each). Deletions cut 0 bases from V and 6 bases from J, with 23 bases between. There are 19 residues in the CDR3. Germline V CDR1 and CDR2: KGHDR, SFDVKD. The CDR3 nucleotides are TGTGCCACCAGTGATTTGCAGGGAAGGGGTACCACTACTAGCAATGAGCAGTTCTTC. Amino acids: CATSDLQGRGTTTSNEQFF.

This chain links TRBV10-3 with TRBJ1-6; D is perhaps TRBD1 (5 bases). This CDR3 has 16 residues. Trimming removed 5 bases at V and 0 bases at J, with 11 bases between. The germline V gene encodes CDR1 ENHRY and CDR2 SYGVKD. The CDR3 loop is CAISPRAHSYNSPLHF. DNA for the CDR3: TGTGCCATCAGTCCCAGGGCCCACTCCTATAATTCACCCCTCCACTTT.

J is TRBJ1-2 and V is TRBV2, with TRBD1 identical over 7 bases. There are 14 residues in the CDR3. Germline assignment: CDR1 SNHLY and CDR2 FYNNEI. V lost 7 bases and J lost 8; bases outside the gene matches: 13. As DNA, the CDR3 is TGTGCCAGCACAGAGAGGGGGCTCGAGAGGGGCTACACCTTC. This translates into CASTERGLERGYTF.